These 30 T cell receptor beta chains originate from one sample sequenced in a study of shared clonotypes between healthy human individuals. Some clones are missing from TCRdb's copy, which holds only in-frame ones; the method was immunoSEQ multiplex PCR. The sample lists over a million clones, 60% to 80% occurring once. Sequencing input: memory CD4+ T cells sorted from blood. As to subset: CD45RA-negative fraction. The receptor set was obtained from a man between 18 and 35 years old in good health.

There are a few counts of this clone. This chain connects TRBV2 to TRBJ2-5, with 8 positions matching TRBD1. Germline CDR1 and CDR2: SNHLY and FYNNEI. The length of the CDR3 is 14 residues. V was pared by 6 bases and J by 10 bases, with 13 bases of the junction left unmatched. The CDR3 DNA sequence: TGTGCCAGCAGGGGACAGGAGGGCCCCACGGGCCAGTACTTC. This gives the protein CASRGQEGPTGQYF.

The CDR3 region is CASSWVAGYTF. The CDR3, as DNA: TGTGCCAGCAGCTGGGTCGCAGGATACACCTTC. The rearrangement joins TRBV5-6 to TRBJ1-2; no firm D call. Germline CDR1 is SGHDT and CDR2 is YYEEEE. The CDR3 runs 11 residues. Trimming took off 3 bases at V and 11 bases at J, with 11 bases between the two ends.

The chain links TRBV19 to TRBJ1-1, with 7 bases fitting TRBD1. V shed 4 bases, J shed 4 bases, and the junction held 6 bases outside the gene matches. This CDR3 is built from 14 residues. CDR1 LNHDA and CDR2 SQIVND come from the germline V gene (reference sequence). The CDR3 coding sequence is TGTGCCAGTAGTACAGGACAGGTTGGCACTGAAGCTTTCTTT. This translates into CASSTGQVGTEAFF.

Concerning this clone itself: Other DNA sequences in this sample translate to the same CDR3. The chain carries TRBV15 and TRBJ2-7; possibly TRBD1 for D (5 bases). With 0 bases removed from V and 0 bases from J, the gap between germline ends came to 6 bases. CDR3 length: 14 amino acids. Germline values: CDR1 LNHNV, CDR2 YYDKDF (reference sequence). The CDR3 protein is CATSRDRGSYEQYF. CDR3 DNA: TGTGCCACCAGCAGAGATAGGGGCTCCTACGAGCAGTACTTC.

The rearrangement links TRBV7-2 to TRBJ1-5; no clear D. Germline lookup yields CDR1 SGHTA and CDR2 FQGNSA. Trimming left V 1 base short and J 1 base short, with 5 bases between. The CDR3 length is 14 residues. CDR3 DNA sequence: TGTGCCAGCAGCTTAGATAGGAGCAATCAGCCCCAGCATTTT. Translating it yields CASSLDRSNQPQHF.

The chain recombines TRBV2 with TRBJ1-5; tentative D call: TRBD1 (5 bases). The germline V gene has CDR1 SNHLY and CDR2 FYNNEI. This CDR3 is 15 amino acids long. The V and J ends lost 5 bases and 2 bases respectively, with 13 bases between them. CDR3 nucleotides: TGTGCCAGCAGTTCGGACATCAGGGGCAATCAGCCCCAGCATTTT. Protein product: CASSSDIRGNQPQHF.

In the case of this clone: Other DNA sequences from this sample encode an identical CDR3 as well. The V and J genes are TRBV7-9 and TRBJ2-7; no firm D call. This CDR3 has 11 residues. Trimming left V 5 bases short and J 4 bases short, with 6 bases between. Germline CDR1 SEHNR, CDR2 FQNEAQ (reference sequence). The CDR3, as DNA: TGTGCCAGCAGCCCAGCTTACGAGCAGTACTTC. It codes for CASSPAYEQYF. The full variable domain, rest sourced from reference TRBV7-9 and TRBJ2-7, is DTGVSQNPRHKITKRGQNVTFRCDPISEHNRLYWYRQTLGQGPEFLTYFQNEAQLEKSRLLSDRFSAERPKGSFSTLEIQRTEQGDSAMYLCASSPAYEQYFGPGTRLTVT.

The rearrangement joins TRBV5-4 to TRBJ1-2; D remains ambiguous. Germline CDR1 and CDR2: SGHNT and YYREEE (reference sequence). The CDR3 totals 16 residues. The V gene lost 2 bases and the J gene lost 2 bases, with 16 bases spanning the gap. The CDR3 sequence: CASSLSTGPRNYGYTF. As DNA, the CDR3 is TGTGCCAGCAGCTTATCCACCGGGCCTCGAAACTATGGCTACACCTTC.

The rearrangement joins TRBV2 to TRBJ1-6; 9 positions match TRBD1. Per germline, CDR1 SNHLY and CDR2 FYNNEI. After removal of 6 bases from V and 8 bases from J, the junction contained 14 bases not matched to a gene. The CDR3 length is 17 residues. The DNA of the CDR3 is TGTGCCAGCAGCTCCGGGGGACAGGGAATATATTATTCACCCCTCCACTTT. Its protein is CASSSGGQGIYYSPLHF.

The V gene is TRBV10-1, the J gene TRBJ2-7, with 12 bases matching TRBD1. CDR1 is WNHNN, CDR2 SYGVQD, per germline (reference sequence). The V gene end was trimmed by 6 bases and the J gene end by 7 bases; junction bases not matched to a gene: 7. This CDR3 region has 14 residues. CDR3 nucleotide sequence: TGCGCCAGCAGAGCCGGGACAGGGGGCGGGGAGCAGTACTTC. It yields the protein CASRAGTGGGEQYF.

Points on this clone: A much larger clone differs from this one at a single base, so this may be a read error. The chain carries TRBV7-9 and TRBJ1-3, with a possible D match to TRBD1 (5 bases). This CDR3 is 14 amino acids long. Germline V CDR1 and CDR2: SEHNR, FQNEAQ (reference sequence). With 5 bases removed from V and 0 bases from J, the gap between germline ends came to 8 bases. The DNA of the CDR3 is TGTGCCAGCAGCATAGGGACCTCTGGAAACACCATATATTTT. It translates to CASSIGTSGNTIYF. Based on the CDR3 plus reference TRBV7-9 and TRBJ1-3, the full variable domain is DTGVSQNPRHKITKRGQNVTFRCDPISEHNRLYWYRQTLGQGPEFLTYFQNEAQLEKSRLLSDRFSAERPKGSFSTLEIQRTEQGDSAMYLCASSIGTSGNTIYFGEGSWLTVV.

Concerning this clone itself: The likely explanation is a read error, given a far larger clone one base away. The chain links TRBV7-8 to TRBJ1-2, with unresolved D. CDR1 SGHVS and CDR2 FQNEAQ come from the germline V gene. The CDR3 has 13 residues. Trimming removed 4 bases at V and 1 base at J, with 7 bases between. The CDR3 coding sequence is TGTGCCAGCAGCTCTCGGATTAACTATGGCTACACCTTC. Its protein is CASSSRINYGYTF.

V and J are TRBV6-6 and TRBJ1-6; D perhaps matches TRBD1 (5 bases). Germline CDR1 MNHNY, CDR2 SVGAGI (reference sequence). Trimming removed 5 bases from V and 4 bases from J, with 9 bases in between. The CDR3 is 14 amino acids. The CDR3 here is CASSPRQYNSPLHF. Written as DNA, the CDR3 is TGTGCCAGCAGTCCCCGACAGTATAATTCACCCCTCCACTTT.

The chain has TRBV19 and TRBJ2-7; D perhaps matches TRBD1 (5 bases). The V end was cut by 1 base, the J end by 2 bases, with 12 bases between. In germline, CDR1 is LNHDA, CDR2 SQIVND (reference sequence). The CDR3 is made up of 15 amino acids. CDR3 region: CASSIGQKAAYEQYF. In DNA, the CDR3 is TGTGCCAGTAGTATAGGACAGAAGGCAGCCTACGAGCAGTACTTC.

The chain is built from TRBV4-1 and TRBJ1-5; D gene uncertain. The V end was cut by 1 base, the J end by 5 bases, with 18 bases between. The CDR3 consists of 17 residues. Germline CDR1 is MGHRA and CDR2 is YSYEKL. The CDR3 DNA reads as TGCGCCAGCAGCCAAGTAGATATGGGGATCTCATATCAGCCCCAGCATTTT. Translation: CASSQVDMGISYQPQHF.

This chain uses TRBV7-2 with TRBJ2-3; no reliable D call. Germline CDR1 SGHTA, CDR2 FQGNSA. The length of the CDR3 is 14 residues. Trimming left V 1 base short and J 3 bases short, with 8 bases between. This CDR3 reads CASSLGATTDTQYF. In DNA, the CDR3 is TGTGCCAGCAGCTTAGGGGCTACTACAGATACGCAGTATTTT.

This chain connects TRBV7-9 to TRBJ2-7; possibly TRBD2 for D (5 bases). The CDR3 contains 14 residues. From germline, CDR1 is SEHNR and CDR2 FQNEAQ (reference sequence). Deletions cut 0 bases from V and 7 bases from J, with 13 bases between. The CDR3 nucleotides read TGTGCCAGCAGCTTAGCTAGCGCCTTCGGTGAGCAGTACTTC. It translates to CASSLASAFGEQYF.

The chain has TRBV30 and TRBJ2-3; D is unresolved. The CDR3 runs to 11 residues. CDR1 is GTSNPN, CDR2 SVGIG, per germline (reference sequence). V shed 7 bases and J shed 2 bases, with 7 bases lying between them. CDR3 in DNA: TGTGCCTCAAAGACCACAGATACGCAGTATTTT. Translating it yields CASKTTDTQYF.

The chain couples TRBV6-6 to TRBJ1-5, with TRBD1 as a possible D gene (6 bases). Germline V gene sequence: CDR1 MNHNY, CDR2 SVGAGI (reference sequence). The V gene lost 0 bases and the J gene lost 4 bases, with 10 bases spanning the gap. The CDR3 has 15 amino acids. The CDR3 sequence: CASSYSWTANQPQHF. The CDR3 DNA reads as TGTGCCAGCAGTTACTCATGGACAGCGAATCAGCCCCAGCATTTT.

The rearrangement links TRBV28 to TRBJ2-4, with TRBD1 matching 7 bases. The CDR3 is 14 residues long. Unmatched junction bases numbered 4, after V lost 5 bases and J lost 3 bases. Per germline, CDR1 MDHEN and CDR2 SYDVKM. The CDR3 DNA reads as TGTGCCAGCAGTGACAGGGCCGGCAAAAACATTCAGTACTTC. Protein: CASSDRAGKNIQYF.

As concerns this clone: Possible read error: a much larger clone is one base away. In the same sample, other DNA sequences code for this CDR3. V is TRBV5-4 and J is TRBJ1-2, with a tentative D call TRBD1 (5 bases). The V and J ends lost 0 bases and 2 bases respectively, with 5 bases between them. CDR1 SGHNT and CDR2 YYREEE come from the germline V gene (reference sequence). This CDR3 comprises 13 residues. The CDR3 coding sequence is TGTGCCAGCAGCTTGGGGGGGAACTATGGCTACACCTTC. Protein product: CASSLGGNYGYTF.

The gene calls are TRBV19 and TRBJ2-1, with TRBD2 matching over 13 bases. With V trimmed by 5 bases and J by 5 bases, 9 bases remained unmatched. The germline CDR1 and CDR2 sequences are LNHDA and SQIVND (reference sequence). CDR3 length: 17 amino acids. The CDR3 coding sequence is TGTGCCAGTAGTCCTCGGACTAGCGGGGGACAACACAATGAGCAGTTCTTC. It codes for CASSPRTSGGQHNEQFF.

This clone has only a few counts. The rearrangement joins TRBV29-1 to TRBJ1-5; the match to TRBD1 covers 7 bases. CDR3 length: 14 amino acids. The V and J ends lost 4 bases and 2 bases, in that order; junction bases with no gene match: 5. Germline-derived CDR1 and CDR2 are SQVTM and ANQGSEA. The CDR3 spells CSVGVGQGNQPQHF. In DNA form, the CDR3 reads TGCAGCGTTGGGGTCGGACAGGGCAATCAGCCCCAGCATTTT.

The chain uses TRBV6-1 and TRBJ2-7; D may be TRBD1 (5 bases). CDR1 is MNHNS and CDR2 is SASEGT in the germline V gene. V lost 3 bases to trimming and J lost 10 bases, with 16 bases between them. The CDR3 loop spans 13 amino acids. CDR3 in DNA: TGTGCCAGCAGTGAGCTGACAGCGACACAACAGTACTTC. It is translated as CASSELTATQQYF.

V gene TRBV5-6 combines with J gene TRBJ1-3; no clear D. Germline CDR1 and CDR2: SGHDT and YYEEEE. The CDR3 is made up of 14 amino acids. Trimming shortened V by 5 bases and J by 0 bases, and 9 bases separated the two germline ends. CDR3 nucleotide sequence: TGTGCCAGCAGTCAAAGGGTCTCTGGAAACACCATATATTTT. Residues: CASSQRVSGNTIYF.

This clone was seen more than once but under ten times. V usage is TRBV6-1 and J usage is TRBJ1-4; 9 bases line up with TRBD1. V dropped 7 bases and J dropped 4; count of bases not matched to a gene: 4. Germline V gene data show CDR1 as MNHNS and CDR2 as SASEGT. This CDR3 has 14 residues. The CDR3 nucleotides are TGTGCCAGCAACAGGGGGCTGAGTAATGAAAAACTGTTTTTT. It codes for CASNRGLSNEKLFF.

The rearrangement links TRBV4-1 to TRBJ1-5; D gene unclear. Trimming took off 0 bases at V and 4 bases at J, with 7 bases between the two ends. The CDR3 extends over 14 amino acids. From germline, CDR1 is MGHRA and CDR2 YSYEKL. This CDR3 is CASSQDRTNQPQHF. CDR3 DNA: TGCGCCAGCAGCCAAGATCGCACTAATCAGCCCCAGCATTTT.

This clone was seen only a few times. V gene TRBV19 combines with J gene TRBJ1-6; TRBD1 aligns across 9 bases. After removal of 10 bases from V and 7 bases from J, the junction contained 8 bases not matched to a gene. The germline V gene has CDR1 LNHDA and CDR2 SQIVND (reference sequence). The CDR3 has 14 amino acids. The CDR3 reads CATHRGPWNSPLHF. The CDR3 DNA reads TGTGCCACCCACAGGGGGCCGTGGAATTCACCCCTCCACTTT. Looking up the rest from reference TRBV19 and TRBJ1-6 gives the full variable domain: DGGITQSPKYLFRKEGQNVTLSCEQNLNHDAMYWYRQDPGQGLRLIYYSQIVNDFQKGDIAEGYSVSREKKESFPLTVTSAQKNPTAFYLCATHRGPWNSPLHFGNGTRLTVT.

The chain couples TRBV11-3 to TRBJ2-3, with TRBD2 as a possible D gene (5 bases). CDR1 and CDR2 from the germline V gene are SGHNT and YENEEA. The ends were cut back, 0 bases at V and 5 bases at J, with 12 bases in the middle. This CDR3 has 15 amino acids. The CDR3, as DNA: TGTGCCAGCAGCTTAGATGGGCTAGGAGGAGATACGCAGTATTTT. Translating gives CASSLDGLGGDTQYF.

Of note for this clone: This sample also contains other DNA sequences that code for the same CDR3. V is TRBV18 and J is TRBJ1-2; D ambiguous. CDR3 length equals 13 residues. Trimming shortened V by 3 bases and J by 5 bases, and 10 bases separated the two germline ends. Germline CDR1 KGHSH, CDR2 LQKENI. CDR3 amino acids: CASSPEGSYGYTF. The CDR3 nucleotides read TGTGCCAGCTCACCGGAGGGATCTTATGGCTACACCTTC.